A selection of T cell receptor beta chains follows, all from one sample in a study of T and B cells in COVID-19 patients. Each CDR3 protein is one row after TCRdb ran MiXCR on the multiplex PCR reads. The profile shows some 5,000 distinct CDR3 sequences, around a fifth of them singletons. The sample comprised blood. All receptors derive from a human donor with active COVID-19. Both conserved end residues are part of each CDR3. D genes are given only for firm matches. Not every row has a clone size; where given, it reads once, few, many or a size class.

V: TRBV29-1
size: medium-sized
J: TRBJ1-3
D: -
DNA: TGCAGCGTCAACGACAGGTCAGGAAACACCATATATTTT
CDR3: CSVNDRSGNTIYF

V: TRBV19
size: medium-sized
J: TRBJ1-5
D: -
DNA: TGTGCCAGTAGTAACCCCTTTCAGGCTGCCCTCAATCAGCCCCAGCATTTT
CDR3: CASSNPFQAALNQPQHF

V: TRBV7-2
size: many
J: TRBJ2-3
D: -
DNA: TGTGCCAGCAGCCCCACAAAATTGATACCGGGGCCCTCGGATACGCAGTATTTT
CDR3: CASSPTKLIPGPSDTQYF

V: TRBV27
size: few
J: TRBJ1-1
D: -
DNA: TGTGCCAGCATCCCGGCAGGAAGGCGTACTGAAGCTTTCTTT
CDR3: CASIPAGRRTEAFF

V: TRBV18
size: medium-sized
J: TRBJ1-1
D: -
DNA: TGTGCCAGCTCACCGCCGACAGGGAACACTGAAGCTTTCTTT
CDR3: CASSPPTGNTEAFF

V: TRBV7-7
size: -
J: TRBJ1-5
D: -
DNA: TGTGCTAGCAGCTTAACCCTAAATCAGCCCCAGCATTTT
CDR3: CASSLTLNQPQHF

V: TRBV29-1
size: medium-sized
J: TRBJ1-1
D: -
DNA: TGCAGCGTTGAAAGGCAGATGAACACTGAAGCTTTCTTT
CDR3: CSVERQMNTEAFF

V: TRBV15
size: few
J: TRBJ1-3
D: TRBD1
DNA: TGTGCCACCAGCGCGGCAGGGGGGATCTCTGGAAACACCATATATTTT
CDR3: CATSAAGGISGNTIYF

V: TRBV20-1
size: -
J: TRBJ2-3
D: TRBD2
DNA: TGCAGCGGTCCGGCGGGAGGAATTACCCTCACAGATACGCAGTATTTT
CDR3: CSGPAGGITLTDTQYF

V: TRBV30
size: medium-sized
J: TRBJ1-6
D: -
DNA: TGTGCCCACAAAGGGTTGGGCGAATCAAATAATTCACCCCTCCACTTT
CDR3: CAHKGLGESNNSPLHF

V: TRBV5-1
size: few
J: TRBJ2-7
D: TRBD1
DNA: TGCGCCAGCACTGGGGGACAGGGAGACGAGCAGTACTTC
CDR3: CASTGGQGDEQYF

V: TRBV6-6
size: medium-sized
J: TRBJ1-2
D: -
DNA: -
CDR3: CASSSSTGGNGYTF

V: TRBV6-5
size: -
J: TRBJ2-7
D: TRBD1
DNA: TGTGCCAGCAGCCGGGACAGGGGCAGCTACGAGCAGTACTTC
CDR3: CASSRDRGSYEQYF

V: TRBV18
size: many
J: TRBJ1-2
D: -
DNA: TGTGCCAGCTCACCACTCTCTACCGAGACCGGCGGCTACACCTTC
CDR3: CASSPLSTETGGYTF

V: TRBV27
size: medium-sized
J: TRBJ2-5
D: -
DNA: TGTGCCAGCAGTTCCTCCTCGACAAGGTGGTTCGAGACCCAGTACTTC
CDR3: CASSSSSTRWFETQYF

V: TRBV6-2/TRBV6-3
size: -
J: TRBJ1-3
D: -
DNA: TGTGCCAGCAGTTACGCTTCAGGGAGAAACACCATATATTTT
CDR3: CASSYASGRNTIYF

V: TRBV18
size: -
J: TRBJ2-3
D: TRBD1
DNA: TGTGCCAGCTCGCCGGGACAGGGACCACCCACCGGGCAGTATTTT
CDR3: CASSPGQGPPTGQYF

V: TRBV19
size: medium-sized
J: TRBJ1-4
D: TRBD1
DNA: TGTGCCAGTAGTATAGGTGGGACAGAGAATGAAAAACTGTTTTTT
CDR3: CASSIGGTENEKLFF

V: TRBV9
size: -
J: TRBJ1-5
D: -
DNA: TGTGCCAGCAGCGTAGGGGGGAGATCCAATCAGCCCCAGCATTTT
CDR3: CASSVGGRSNQPQHF

V: TRBV10-1
size: few
J: TRBJ2-1
D: -
DNA: TGCACCAGCAGAGAGGGAGTCGGCAATGAGCAGTTCTTC
CDR3: CTSREGVGNEQFF

V: TRBV6-1
size: medium-sized
J: TRBJ2-7
D: -
DNA: TGTGCCAGCAGTGAACCCCGGGCCGAGCAGTACTTC
CDR3: CASSEPRAEQYF

V: TRBV7-2
size: few
J: TRBJ2-7
D: TRBD1
DNA: TGTGCCAGCAGCTTGGGACAGGGCCAAGACTACGAGCAGTACTTC
CDR3: CASSLGQGQDYEQYF